The 13 T cell receptor beta chains presented below share a single source sample, sequenced in a study of blood T cell repertoires in COVID-19. This table comes from immunoSEQ multiplex PCR, and its TCRdb copy is limited to in-frame clones, with some not included. The sample yields over 150,000 clones, roughly 88% seen once. The sequencing input was peripheral blood. The source of these receptors is an older woman with acute or convalescent COVID-19.

This rearrangement joins TRBV7-3 to TRBJ2-2, with 7 bases identical to TRBD2. The CDR3 totals 14 residues. The ends lost 4 bases at V and 2 bases at J; junction bases unmatched: 1. The V gene's germline CDR1 is SGHTA and CDR2 FQGTGA. The CDR3 sequence is CASSSGLNTGELFF. CDR3 nucleotides: TGTGCCAGCAGCTCGGGACTAAACACCGGGGAGCTGTTTTTT. Filled out from reference TRBV7-3 and TRBJ2-2, the complete variable domain reads GAGVSQTPSNKVTEKGKYVELRCDPISGHTALYWYRQSLGQGPEFLIYFQGTGAADDSGLPNDRFFAVRPEGSVSTLKIQRTERGDSAVYLCASSSGLNTGELFFGEGSRLTVL.

This chain joins TRBV3-1 (or the pseudogene TRBV3-2) and TRBJ2-5, with a weak D call TRBD2 (5 bases). Trimming stripped 2 bases from V and 2 bases from J, with 15 bases between. The germline CDR1 and CDR2 sequences are LGHDT and YNNKEL (reference sequence). The CDR3 is 16 amino acids. Written as DNA, the CDR3 is TGTGCCAGCAGCCAAAGGTTGCCGGACTCTCAAGAGACCCAGTACTTC. The encoded protein is CASSQRLPDSQETQYF.

The chain couples TRBV5-1 to TRBJ2-7; the match to TRBD2 covers 9 bases. V shed 2 bases, J shed 2 bases, and the junction held 5 bases outside the gene matches. Germline assignment: CDR1 SGHRS and CDR2 YFSETQ. The CDR3 is made up of 15 amino acids. CDR3 nucleotides: TGCGCCAGCAGCTTTTCGGCGGGGGGGCCCTACGAGCAGTACTTC. It encodes CASSFSAGGPYEQYF. Together with reference TRBV5-1 and TRBJ2-7, the CDR3 gives the full variable domain: KAGVTQTPRYLIKTRGQQVTLSCSPISGHRSVSWYQQTPGQGLQFLFEYFSETQRNKGNFPGRFSGRQFSNSRSEMNVSTLELGDSALYLCASSFSAGGPYEQYFGPGTRLTVT.

The CDR3 nucleotides read TGTGCCAGCAGCTTGTGGGACAGGCCGGGGACTGAAGCTTTCTTT. Protein: CASSLWDRPGTEAFF. The chain recombines TRBV5-4 with TRBJ1-1; 8 bases agree with TRBD1. Unmatched junction bases numbered 7, after V lost 1 base and J lost 5 bases. CDR1 is SGHNT, CDR2 YYREEE, per germline (reference sequence). The CDR3 has 15 amino acids.

CDR3 DNA: TGTGCCAGCAGCTTCCCGGGACAGGGCTACGAGCAGTACTTC. As protein: CASSFPGQGYEQYF. The chain recombines TRBV7-9 with TRBJ2-7, with 9 positions matching TRBD1. From germline, CDR1 is SEHNR and CDR2 FQNEAQ (reference sequence). The CDR3 is made up of 14 amino acids. J gave up 3 bases and V 3 bases, and 3 bases lay outside the gene matches.

The V gene is TRBV23-1, the J gene TRBJ2-1; D unclear. TRBV23-1 is annotated as an ORF whose role is uncertain. Trimming shortened V by 4 bases and J by 6 bases, and 7 bases separated the two germline ends. This CDR3 has 12 amino acids. The CDR3 loop is CASSLAVNEQFF. The DNA of the CDR3 is TGCGCCAGCAGTCTTGCAGTCAATGAGCAGTTCTTC.

The chain recombines TRBV3-1 (or the pseudogene TRBV3-2) with TRBJ2-1, with 13 bases aligning to TRBD2. V lost 4 bases and J lost 3; bases outside the gene matches: 6. From germline, CDR1 is LGHDT and CDR2 YNNKEL (reference sequence). This CDR3 region has 17 residues. This CDR3 reads CASSPGTSGANYNEQFF. The CDR3, as DNA: TGTGCCAGCAGCCCCGGGACTAGCGGGGCTAACTACAATGAGCAGTTCTTC.

This clone came up a few times. The chain joins TRBV4-2 to TRBJ1-2; D not certain. Between the trimmed V and J ends, which lost 0 bases and 11 bases, there was a span of 10 bases. Germline V gene lookup returns CDR1 LGHNA and CDR2 YNFKEQ. The CDR3 sequence is 12 residues long. The DNA of the CDR3 is TGTGCCAGCAGCCAAGATACAGCTACTTACACCTTC. This sequence encodes CASSQDTATYTF.

The V and J genes are TRBV19 and TRBJ1-1; no clear D gene. This CDR3 comprises 11 residues. The germline V gene has CDR1 LNHDA and CDR2 SQIVND (reference sequence). The V end was cut by 3 bases, the J end by 5 bases, with 4 bases between. The CDR3 nucleotides read TGTGCCAGTAGTATGTCAACTGAAGCTTTCTTT. Translating it yields CASSMSTEAFF.

The V call is TRBV5-6, the J call TRBJ1-2; D is perhaps TRBD1 (5 bases). The V and J ends lost 4 bases and 4 bases respectively, with 11 bases between them. From germline, CDR1 is SGHDT and CDR2 YYEEEE. The length of the CDR3 is 13 residues. CDR3 nucleotides: TGTGCCAGCAGCCCCGACAGAGGCTATGGCTACACCTTC. As protein: CASSPDRGYGYTF.

This clone was detected a few times. The gene calls are TRBV7-9 and TRBJ2-3, with TRBD1 identical over 7 bases. This CDR3 is built from 16 residues. V trimming: 4 bases; J trimming: 7 bases; junction bases outside the gene matches: 14. The V gene's germline CDR1 is SEHNR and CDR2 FQNEAQ (reference sequence). This CDR3 reads CASSSPLSTGDHTQYF. CDR3 bases: TGTGCCAGCAGCTCGCCGCTAAGCACAGGGGATCATACGCAGTATTTT.

The chain has TRBV30 and TRBJ2-2, with 9 bases fitting TRBD1. Germline loops: CDR1 GTSNPN, CDR2 SVGIG (reference sequence). This CDR3 comprises 18 residues. The J segment lost 5 bases and the V segment lost 5 bases, leaving 18 bases of the junction unmatched. The CDR3 is CAWGRHPSGTGPTGELFF. The CDR3 nucleotides read TGTGCCTGGGGACGGCACCCATCCGGGACAGGGCCAACCGGGGAGCTGTTTTTT.

The chain recombines TRBV30 with TRBJ1-2, with TRBD1 as a possible D gene (5 bases). The CDR3 runs 14 residues. Germline lookup yields CDR1 GTSNPN and CDR2 SVGIG (reference sequence). Between the trimmed V and J ends, which lost 1 base and 6 bases, there was a span of 15 bases. The CDR3 DNA follows: TGTGCCTGGAGTGGGACCTCTACCAGGGATGGCTACACCTTC. Protein: CAWSGTSTRDGYTF.